This TCR beta chain derives from a study of vaccination effects on CD4 cells after COVID-19. As concerns this clone: The antigen is not known.

The CDR3 is 18 amino acids. The culture ran for 10 days before CD4+ T cells were isolated. It was two doses of either the BNT162b2 or mRNA-1273 vaccine that participants received. Profiled with immunoSEQ multiplex PCR; TCRdb holds only in-frame clones, not every one. The repertoire holds tens of thousands of clones, with 65% to 80% as singletons. The clonotype comes from a human donor who received a COVID-19 vaccine. The sequencing here drew on CD4+ T cells from PBMCs cultured without peptide, taken after COVID-19 vaccination. V is TRBV21-1 and J is TRBJ1-4; the table names TRBD1, a call not compared with the DNA. TRBV21-1 counts as a pseudogene. This CDR3 is CASTLLRCGTGTNEKLFF. CDR3 nucleotide sequence: TGTGCCAGCACCCTCCTCCGCTGTGGGACAGGGACTAATGAAAAACTGTTTTTT.